Presented here are 26 T cell receptor beta chains from one specimen sequenced in a study of blood T cells in healthy people across ages. The use of a sample-barcoded 5' primer and a J-beta primer mix characterized a second PCR of about 7 to 12 cycles. TCRdb called the 5' RACE reads again in MiXCR, with one record for every CDR3 protein. The sample has about 780,000 distinct CDR3 sequences; roughly 24% are singletons. These same data were also listed under a study on T cells of mothers and their children.

Material: blood. Source of these receptors: a boy aged 5-17 years in good health.

V gene TRBV12-5 combines with J gene TRBJ2-2; 8 nucleotides agree with TRBD1. Germline trimming cut 4 bases from V and 3 bases from J; bases unmatched to any gene: 13. The CDR3 has 18 amino acids. Germline CDR1 and CDR2: LGHNT and FRNRAP. CDR3: CASGYTFLGTGYTGELFF. Written as DNA, the CDR3 is TGTGCTAGTGGTTATACCTTCCTTGGGACAGGCTACACCGGGGAGCTGTTTTTT.

The chain is built from TRBV14 and TRBJ2-5; possible D gene TRBD2, 7 bases. The DNA end lines up better with TRBJ2-1; the J call may be wrong. The germline CDR1 and CDR2 sequences are SGHDN and FVKESK. CDR3 size: 11 residues. Here the CDR3 reads CASSQGGPQFF. DNA for the CDR3: TGTGCCAGCAGCCAGGGGGGGCCTCAGTTCTTC.

This clonotype was observed a few times. The rearrangement links TRBV7-2 to TRBJ2-3; D might be TRBD2 (5 bases). Per germline, CDR1 SGHTA and CDR2 FQGNSA. The length of the CDR3 is 17 residues. Deletions cut 2 bases from V and 7 bases from J, with 22 bases between. The CDR3 reads CASSLRGETIQFNTQYF. The DNA for the CDR3 is TGTGCCAGCAGCTTACGTGGGGAGACGATTCAATTTAATACGCAGTATTTT.

This clonotype was seen only a few times. The J gene is TRBJ2-5, the V gene TRBV5-1; D may correspond to TRBD1 or TRBD2 (6 bases each). CDR1 and CDR2 from the germline V gene are SGHRS and YFSETQ. Trimming shortened V by 2 bases and J by 5 bases, and 13 bases separated the two germline ends. There are 14 residues in the CDR3. DNA of the CDR3: TGCGCCAGCAGCTTTAAGGGGGGCGACGAGACCCAGTACTTC. This gives the protein CASSFKGGDETQYF.

This clonotype has a handful of counts. This chain uses TRBV7-2 with TRBJ2-1, with TRBD2 matching over 11 bases. Germline lookup yields CDR1 SGHTA and CDR2 FQGNSA. V was pared by 0 bases and J by 1 base, with 5 bases of the junction left unmatched. The CDR3 consists of 18 residues. CDR3 in DNA: TGTGCCAGCAGCTTAGCGACTAGCGGGGCACTTTCCTACAATGAGCAGTTCTTC. Its protein product is CASSLATSGALSYNEQFF.

The genes are TRBV29-1 and TRBJ2-3; 9 bases align to TRBD2. V was clipped by 2 bases and J by 5 bases; unmatched bases: 5. The V gene's germline CDR1 is SQVTM and CDR2 ANQGSEA. The CDR3 contains 14 residues. This chain's CDR3 is CSVELGGGGDTQYF. The DNA for the CDR3 is TGCAGCGTTGAACTGGGCGGGGGGGGAGATACGCAGTATTTT.

The chain employs TRBV29-1 and TRBJ2-5; D may be TRBD1 or TRBD2 (6 bases each). CDR1 and CDR2 from the germline V gene are SQVTM and ANQGSEA. CDR3 length: 16 residues. Deletions cut 0 bases from V and 4 bases from J, with 18 bases between. The CDR3 region is CSVEDRERGARETQYF. DNA of the CDR3: TGCAGCGTTGAAGATCGCGAGAGGGGGGCACGAGAGACCCAGTACTTC.

The J gene is TRBJ2-5, the V gene TRBV20-1, with 9 bases aligning to TRBD2. This CDR3 has 15 residues. J lost 3 bases, V lost 6 bases, and 11 bases had no gene match. Germline lookup yields CDR1 DFQATT and CDR2 SNEGSKA (reference sequence). DNA for the CDR3: TGCAGTGCGTCCGTGGGGGCTAGCGGGGAAGAGACCCAGTACTTC. As protein: CSASVGASGEETQYF.

The DNA of the CDR3 is TGTGCCAGCAGCCTAACAGGGAACGAAGGTCAGCCCCAGCATTTT. This encodes CASSLTGNEGQPQHF. The chain recombines TRBV6-2 or TRBV6-3 with TRBJ1-5; tentatively, D is TRBD1 (6 bases). The germline V gene encodes CDR1 MNHEY and CDR2 SVGEGT. The CDR3 sequence is 15 residues long. Trimming left V 6 bases short and J 6 bases short, with 18 bases between.

V and J are TRBV19 and TRBJ1-6; 7 bases are a match to TRBD1. V gave up 10 bases and J gave up 16 bases; unmatched junction bases: 7. The CDR3 covers 10 residues. Germline CDR1 and CDR2: LNHDA and SQIVND (reference sequence). Written as DNA, the CDR3 is TGTGCCATCTGGGACAGACAACTCCACTTT. Protein sequence: CAIWDRQLHF.

Worth noting for this clonotype: A junction end diverges from the germline sequence, so it may reflect a read error. V and J are TRBV19 and TRBJ2-7, with D possibly called TRBD1 or TRBD2 (5 bases each). Germline values: CDR1 LNHDA, CDR2 SQIVND (reference sequence). This CDR3 region has 14 residues. The CDR3 DNA reads TGTGCCGGTAGTGCCCGGGACGGAGCCTACGAGCAGTACTTC. Its translation: CAGSARDGAYEQYF.

This clonotype has just a few counts. The CDR3 region is CATSRDRSSGGRTDTQYF. The CDR3 DNA reads TGTGCCACCAGCAGAGATCGGTCTAGCGGGGGTAGAACAGATACGCAGTATTTT. The gene calls are TRBV15 and TRBJ2-3, with 10 bases aligning to TRBD2. The length of the CDR3 is 18 residues. V lost 0 bases, J lost 3 bases, and 9 bases stayed unmatched. Looked up from germline, CDR1 is LNHNV and CDR2 is YYDKDF (reference sequence).

Points on this clonotype: One end of the junction fails to match germline, which may point to a read error. The CDR3 loop is CASSLSSNEKLLF. CDR3 nucleotides: TGCGCCAGCAGTCTGTCTTCTAATGAAAAACTGCTTTTT. The rearrangement joins TRBV10-1 to TRBJ1-4; the D is unclear. Looked up from germline, CDR1 is WNHNN and CDR2 is SYGVQD (reference sequence). The CDR3 has 13 residues.

This clonotype was recorded a few times. The chain carries TRBV7-2 and TRBJ2-7; either TRBD1 or TRBD2 may fit D (5 bases each). The CDR3 consists of 14 residues. The germline V gene encodes CDR1 SGHTA and CDR2 FQGNSA. Trimming stripped 6 bases from V and 2 bases from J, with 14 bases between. This CDR3 reads CASRNRDGAYEQYF. The DNA for the CDR3 is TGTGCCAGCAGGAACCGGGACGGAGCCTACGAGCAGTACTTC. The variable domain in full, completed from reference TRBV7-2 and TRBJ2-7, reads GAGVSQSPSNKVTEKGKDVELRCDPISGHTALYWYRQSLGQGLEFLIYFQGNSAPDKSGLPSDRFSAERTGGSVSTLTIQRTQQEDSAVYLCASRNRDGAYEQYFGPGTRLTVT.

The rearrangement joins TRBV29-1 to TRBJ1-2; D not certain. Trimming shortened V by 7 bases and J by 8 bases, and 17 bases separated the two germline ends. Germline loops: CDR1 SQVTM, CDR2 ANQGSEA. The CDR3 runs 12 residues. CDR3 region: CSALTRAGGYTF. CDR3 bases: TGCAGCGCCCTTACCCGGGCGGGAGGCTACACCTTC.

The sample holds a few counts of this clonotype. The rearrangement links TRBV29-1 to TRBJ2-5; 11 nucleotides agree with TRBD2. The J call may not be correct, given that the DNA end is closer to TRBJ2-1. This CDR3 has 16 amino acids. Germline assignment: CDR1 SQVTM and CDR2 ANQGSEA. CDR3 in DNA: TGCAGCGGGCGGGTAGCGGGGGGGCCTTATCACGATGAGCAGTTCTTC. It translates to CSGRVAGGPYHDEQFF.

V usage is TRBV7-8 and J usage is TRBJ1-1, with 7 bases fitting TRBD1. CDR3 size: 17 residues. Germline V gene lookup returns CDR1 SGHVS and CDR2 FQNEAQ. The V segment lost 5 bases and the J segment 4 bases; nucleotides outside the gene matches: 16. CDR3 DNA: TGTGCCAGCAGCCCAGGGGGGCGGGGGACTGTCAGCACTGAAGCTTTCTTT. Amino acids: CASSPGGRGTVSTEAFF.

The chain joins TRBV12-3 or TRBV12-4 to TRBJ2-5; TRBD2 aligns across 7 bases. The CDR3 length is 12 residues. V trimming: 2 bases; J trimming: 14 bases; junction bases outside the gene matches: 8. CDR3 DNA sequence: TGTGCCAGCAGTTTAAACGCGGGGGACCCCTACTTC. Translated: CASSLNAGDPYF.

The V and J genes are TRBV24-1 and TRBJ2-1; D is possibly TRBD1 (6 bases). Germline CDR1 KGHDR, CDR2 SFDVKD. V was cut by 2 bases and J by 8 bases, with 27 bases left in between. This CDR3 comprises 19 residues. The CDR3 sequence: CATSDSVKSGTSWVDEQFF. CDR3 bases: TGTGCCACCAGTGATTCGGTTAAGTCAGGGACAAGTTGGGTCGATGAGCAGTTCTTC.

CDR3 amino acids: CSASGRGDTQYF. In DNA form, the CDR3 reads TGCAGTGCTAGCGGGCGGGGGGATACGCAGTATTTT. The rearrangement uses TRBV20-1 and TRBJ2-3, with 7 bases matching TRBD2. Germline CDR1 and CDR2: DFQATT and SNEGSKA (reference sequence). The V gene end was trimmed by 3 bases and the J gene end by 6 bases; junction bases not matched to a gene: 3. The CDR3 has 12 residues.

The chain uses TRBV10-3 and TRBJ2-2; 9 bases are shared with TRBD1. J gave up 6 bases and V 2 bases, and 7 bases lay outside the gene matches. Germline-derived CDR1 and CDR2 are ENHRY and SYGVKD. The CDR3 consists of 16 residues. The CDR3, as DNA: TGTGCCATCAGTGAGATCAGGACAGGGGATGCCGGGGAGCTGTTTTTT. Residues: CAISEIRTGDAGELFF.

This clonotype was seen more than once but under ten times. The genes are TRBV7-2 and TRBJ1-4; 10 positions agree with TRBD1. Germline loops: CDR1 SGHTA, CDR2 FQGNSA. J was trimmed by 8 bases and V by 5 bases; bases with no gene match: 5. The length of the CDR3 is 14 residues. CDR3 amino acids: CASSLGQGQEKLFF. The CDR3 DNA reads TGTGCCAGCAGCCTGGGACAGGGGCAAGAAAAACTGTTTTTT.

This clonotype occurred a few times. This chain joins TRBV2 and TRBJ2-1, with no clear D. The DNA end lines up better with TRBJ2-7; the J call may be wrong. Germline values: CDR1 SNHLY, CDR2 FYNNEI. The CDR3 sequence is 16 residues long. The CDR3 protein is CASSEGWDFRAYEQYF. DNA for the CDR3: TGTGCCAGCAGTGAAGGATGGGATTTTAGAGCCTACGAGCAGTACTTC.

The chain carries TRBV29-1 and TRBJ1-5; D uncertain. V was trimmed by 5 bases and J by 2 bases, leaving 7 bases between them. Germline V gene sequence: CDR1 SQVTM, CDR2 ANQGSEA. The CDR3 runs 12 residues. In DNA form, the CDR3 reads TGCAGCGTTCTTTTGGGCAATCAGCCCCAGCATTTT. Protein: CSVLLGNQPQHF.

This clonotype appeared a few times. The rearrangement joins TRBV12-3 or TRBV12-4 to TRBJ1-5; the D gene is possibly TRBD1 (5 bases). CDR3 length: 14 amino acids. V shed 5 bases and J shed 6 bases, with 14 bases lying between them. CDR3 region: CASSPPGGRQPQHF. The CDR3 bases are TGTGCCAGCAGTCCCCCGGGGGGACGTCAGCCCCAGCATTTT.

The chain has TRBV7-2 and TRBJ1-5, with D possibly TRBD1 on 6 matching bases. Germline-derived CDR1 and CDR2 are SGHTA and FQGNSA. The CDR3 contains 15 residues. The V gene lost 1 base and the J gene lost 6 bases, with 13 bases spanning the gap. CDR3: CASSLDTGSGQPQHF. The CDR3 DNA sequence: TGTGCCAGCAGCTTAGATACAGGGTCTGGTCAGCCCCAGCATTTT.